These T cell receptor beta chains were read from a single sample in a study of T-cell memory formation after mild COVID-19. TCRdb recomputed calls from the 5' RACE reads with MiXCR, one row per CDR3 protein. The table shows hundreds of thousands of distinct CDR3 sequences, with approximately 20% occurring only once. Sequenced material: PBMCs or a T cell subset sorted from them (not recorded which). Receptors originate from an adult woman who had mild COVID-19 (a few samples of this study predate the infection). Cell type and time point are not known. Each CDR3 is given with its conserved first and last residue. Fields, in order: clone size, J gene, D gene, V gene, CDR3 DNA, CDR3 protein. The D gene is left open where the match is weak. A row's size may be missing; if present it is once, few, many or a size class.

few TRBJ1-5 - TRBV3-1 TGTGCCAGCAGCAAAGGGGGATTACAGCCCCAGCATTTT CASSKGGLQPQHF
- TRBJ2-1 - TRBV20-1 TGCAGTGCTAGAGGGAAGGGGCAACGGAATGAGCAGTTCTTC CSARGKGQRNEQFF
few TRBJ2-1 TRBD2 TRBV9 TGTGCCAGCAGCGTAGCTAGCGGCAATGAGCAGTTCTTC CASSVASGNEQFF
- TRBJ2-7 - TRBV6-5 TGTGCCAGCAGTTACTCGTTGGGCTACGAGCAGTACTTC CASSYSLGYEQYF
few TRBJ1-3 - TRBV29-1 TGCAGCGTTGAACAGACTGGGGGGACCCCCGGAAACACCATATATTTT CSVEQTGGTPGNTIYF
- TRBJ2-2 - TRBV7-3 TGTGCCAGCGCGCGGGTGGGCAGCACCGGGGAGCTGTTTTTT CASARVGSTGELFF
few TRBJ2-7 TRBD2 TRBV10-3 TGTGCCATCAGTTTTTCTAGCGGGGGGGAGACCTACGAGCAGTACTTC CAISFSSGGETYEQYF
few TRBJ1-5 - TRBV6-1 TGTGCCAGCAGTGAAGTGGCAGGCTATAGCAATCAGCCCCAGCATTTT CASSEVAGYSNQPQHF
few TRBJ1-5 - TRBV5-1 TGCGCCAGCAGCCCCGGGGGGGCGGAACAGCCCCAGCATTTT CASSPGGAEQPQHF
- TRBJ2-7 TRBD1 TRBV6-5 TGTGCCAGCACCGGGACAGGGGGCAGTCTATACGAGCAGTACTTC CASTGTGGSLYEQYF
few TRBJ2-4 - TRBV7-2 TGTGCCAGCACCACCTCAGGGGCTGGTGGAAACATTCAGTACTTC CASTTSGAGGNIQYF
few TRBJ2-3 - TRBV25-1 TGTGCCAGCAGTGAGAAGGGTCCAACCACAGATACGCAGTATTTT CASSEKGPTTDTQYF
- TRBJ2-3 TRBD2 TRBV24-1 TGTGCCACCCGCCCCTCTAGCGGGAATAAGCAGTATTTT CATRPSSGNKQYF
- TRBJ1-1 - TRBV10-3 TGTGCCATCAGTGATCGGACAGCAGAAGCTTTCTTT CAISDRTAEAFF
few TRBJ1-6 - TRBV7-2 TGTGCCAGCAGCTCCCTCGCAGGGGCCTATAATTCACCCCTCCACTTT CASSSLAGAYNSPLHF
- TRBJ1-2 TRBD1 TRBV24-1 TGTGCCACCAGTGATGCTGAGGACAGGGTCTATGGCTACACCTTC CATSDAEDRVYGYTF
- TRBJ2-7 TRBD2 TRBV6-5 TGTGCCAGCAGACGGACTAGCGGGGGGTACTCCTACGAGCAGTACTTC CASRRTSGGYSYEQYF
- TRBJ2-1 - TRBV11-1 TGTGCCAGCAGCTTAGATGGAGGTTCTCCCTACAATGAGCAGTTCTTC CASSLDGGSPYNEQFF